This T cell receptor (beta chain) was found in a study of T cell responses to AZD1222 COVID-19 vaccine. The germline gives CDR1 SGDLS, CDR2 YYNGEE. The CDR3 is 16 residues long. Trimming left V 2 bases short and J 8 bases short, with 20 bases between. Profiled with immunoSEQ multiplex PCR; TCRdb holds only in-frame clones, not every one. This sample yields under 130,000 clones, of which roughly 87% are seen a single time; around 4.8% belongs to the top ten. The sample consisted of peripheral blood, taken on day 0 of AZD1222 vaccination. This receptor was taken from an adult in good health. The chain is built from TRBV9 and TRBJ2-1; D is perhaps TRBD1 or TRBD2 (7 bases each). CDR3: CASSVRGDSGAHEQFF. For the CDR3, the DNA is TGTGCCAGCAGCGTCCGAGGGGACAGCGGGGCCCATGAGCAGTTCTTC.